Listed below are T cell receptor beta chains from one sample, sequenced in a study of response to subunit inactivated influenza vaccine. TCRdb processed the RT-PCR reads anew with MiXCR; each CDR3 protein has one entry. The sample comprises hundreds of thousands of distinct CDR3 sequences, 11% to 15% of which are singletons, and approximately 7% rests with the top ten. Sequences were derived from PBMCs from blood, sampled about 14 days before vaccination. These receptors were collected from a middle-aged man who received an inactivated influenza vaccine. Both conserved end residues are part of each CDR3. D genes are given only for firm matches. The size entry is marked missing in some rows and otherwise reads once, few, many or a size class.

clone size | J gene | V gene | D gene | CDR3 protein | CDR3 DNA
- | TRBJ2-3 | TRBV10-2 | - | CASMPALGADTQYF | TGCGCCAGCATGCCGGCCTTAGGCGCAGATACGCAGTATTTT
few | TRBJ2-3 | TRBV7-6 | - | CASSYDGYTDTQYF | TGTGCCAGCAGCTACGACGGTTACACAGATACGCAGTATTTT
- | TRBJ2-7 | TRBV4-2 | - | CASSQDPNGLSSYEQYF | TGTGCCAGCAGCCAAGATCCGAACGGCCTGAGCTCCTACGAGCAGTACTTC
few | TRBJ1-5 | TRBV6-1 | - | CASTDKAANQPQHF | TGTGCCAGCACCGATAAAGCAGCCAATCAGCCCCAGCATTTT
few | TRBJ2-1 | TRBV6-1 | TRBD2 | CASRTLAGGGNEQFF | TGTGCCAGCAGAACCCTAGCGGGAGGTGGCAATGAGCAGTTCTTC
many | TRBJ2-3 | TRBV28 | TRBD1 | CASSNSGQGTDTQYF | TGTGCCAGCAGTAACTCGGGACAGGGGACAGATACGCAGTATTTT
- | TRBJ1-5 | TRBV6-2/TRBV6-3 | - | CASTNSGAGNQPQHF | TGTGCCAGCACCAACTCGGGGGCGGGCAATCAGCCCCAGCATTTT
- | TRBJ1-1 | TRBV27 | - | CASSYTLGRATEAFF | TGTGCCAGCAGTTATACCCTCGGGAGAGCCACTGAAGCTTTCTTT
many | TRBJ2-1 | TRBV5-1 | - | CASAAGFSYNEQFF | TGCGCCAGCGCCGCAGGGTTCTCCTACAATGAGCAGTTCTTC
many | TRBJ2-3 | TRBV24-1 | TRBD2 | CATSDLRSGRADTQYF | TGTGCCACCAGTGACCTACGGAGCGGGAGAGCAGATACGCAGTATTTT
many | TRBJ2-2 | TRBV29-1 | - | CSGGHQNTGELFF | TGCAGCGGTGGACACCAGAACACCGGGGAGCTGTTTTTT